What follows describes a single T cell receptor beta chain. The data are from a study of shared clonotypes between healthy human individuals. Method: immunoSEQ multiplex PCR; TCRdb's copy keeps in-frame clones and lacks some. This sample has some 660,000 clones, with 55% to 85% found just once. This CDR3 is 16 amino acids long. Germline CDR1 MDHEN, CDR2 SYDVKM. V lost 7 bases and J 3 bases, leaving 22 bases between the germline ends. The TCR was taken from a woman aged 25 to 39 in good health. The chain has TRBV28 and TRBJ2-7; perhaps TRBD2 as D (6 bases). Input material: memory CD4+ T cells sorted from blood. Subset indicated: CD45RA-negative fraction. The CDR3 region has the DNA TGTGCCAGCACGCACTCCCTGGCAGGGCGGGGCTACGAGCAGTACTTC. Its translation is CASTHSLAGRGYEQYF.